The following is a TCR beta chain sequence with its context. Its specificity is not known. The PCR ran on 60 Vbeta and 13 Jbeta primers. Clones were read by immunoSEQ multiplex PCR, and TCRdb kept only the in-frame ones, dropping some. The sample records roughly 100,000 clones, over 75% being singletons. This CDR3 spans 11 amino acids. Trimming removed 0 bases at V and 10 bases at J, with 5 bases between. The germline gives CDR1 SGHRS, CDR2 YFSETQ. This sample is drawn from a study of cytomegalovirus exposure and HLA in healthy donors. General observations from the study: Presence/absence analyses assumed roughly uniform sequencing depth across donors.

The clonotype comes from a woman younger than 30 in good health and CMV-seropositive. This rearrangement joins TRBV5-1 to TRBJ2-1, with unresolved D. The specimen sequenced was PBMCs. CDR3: CASSLVTEQFF. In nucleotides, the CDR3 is TGCGCCAGCAGCTTGGTGACAGAGCAGTTCTTC.